This record covers a single T cell receptor beta chain. Its antigen is as yet unknown. This sample was taken from a study of OX40 agonist ivuxolimab in advanced cancers. Study-wide context: Allowance was made for prior anti-PD-1, anti-PD-L1 or anti-CTLA-4 therapy, and approximately 41% had some. Study observations and caveats: CD8+ T cells (on average) carried more expanded clones than CD4+ T cells.

The CDR3 contains 15 residues. CDR1 is SGHNT, CDR2 YENEEA, per germline. V was pared by 5 bases and J by 3 bases, with 13 bases between. Assay: immunoSEQ multiplex PCR; the TCRdb copy retains only in-frame clones and omits some. The sample shows about 100,000 clones, 90% of them seen only once. The cohort excluded patients with autoimmune disease history or systemic immunosuppression. The specimen was CD4+ or CD8+ T cells sorted from blood, collected in a trial of the OX40 agonist ivuxolimab. This sequence originates from an adult with an advanced solid tumor such as melanoma, head and neck, liver or kidney cancer. This rearrangement joins TRBV11-3 to TRBJ2-2; a weak D match, TRBD2 (7 bases). Here the CDR3 DNA reads TGTGCCAGCAGCCCCTCGGGGGGCGACACCGGGGAGCTGTTTTTT. Its protein product is CASSPSGGDTGELFF.